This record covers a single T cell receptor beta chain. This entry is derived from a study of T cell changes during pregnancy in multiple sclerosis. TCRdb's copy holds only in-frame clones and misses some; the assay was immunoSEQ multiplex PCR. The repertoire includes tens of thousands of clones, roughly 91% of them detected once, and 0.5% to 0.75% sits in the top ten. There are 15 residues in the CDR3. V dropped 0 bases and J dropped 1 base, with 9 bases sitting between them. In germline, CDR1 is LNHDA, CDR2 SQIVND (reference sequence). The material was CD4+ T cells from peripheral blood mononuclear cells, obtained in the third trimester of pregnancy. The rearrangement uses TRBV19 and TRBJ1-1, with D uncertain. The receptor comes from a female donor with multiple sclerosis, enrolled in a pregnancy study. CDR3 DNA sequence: TGTGCCAGTAGTATAGACGGGAGACAGAACACTGAAGCTTTCTTT. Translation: CASSIDGRQNTEAFF.